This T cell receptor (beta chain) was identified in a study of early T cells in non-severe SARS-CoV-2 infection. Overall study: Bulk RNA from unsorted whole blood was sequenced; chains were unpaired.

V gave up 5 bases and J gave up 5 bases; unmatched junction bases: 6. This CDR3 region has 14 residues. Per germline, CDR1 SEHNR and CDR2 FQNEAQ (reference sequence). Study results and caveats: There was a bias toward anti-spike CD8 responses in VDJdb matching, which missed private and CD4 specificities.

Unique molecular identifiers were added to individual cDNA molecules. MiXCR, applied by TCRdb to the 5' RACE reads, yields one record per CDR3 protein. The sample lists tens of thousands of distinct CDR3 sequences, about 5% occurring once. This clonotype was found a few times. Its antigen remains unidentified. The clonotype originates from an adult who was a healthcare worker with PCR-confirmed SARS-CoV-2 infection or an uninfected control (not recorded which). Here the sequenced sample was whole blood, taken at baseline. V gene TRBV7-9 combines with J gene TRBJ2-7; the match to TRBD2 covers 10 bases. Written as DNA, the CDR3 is TGTGCCAGCAGCCCAAGCGGGGGGGCCCACGAGCAGTACTTC. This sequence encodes CASSPSGGAHEQYF.